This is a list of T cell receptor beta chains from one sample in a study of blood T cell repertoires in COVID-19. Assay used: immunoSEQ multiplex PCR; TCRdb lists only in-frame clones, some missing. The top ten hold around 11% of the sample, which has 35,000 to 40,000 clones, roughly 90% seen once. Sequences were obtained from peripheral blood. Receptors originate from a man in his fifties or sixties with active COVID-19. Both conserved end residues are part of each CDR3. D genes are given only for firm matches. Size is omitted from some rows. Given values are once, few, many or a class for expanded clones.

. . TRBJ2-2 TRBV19 TGTGCCAGTAGGTCGGGGTTTGACGGGGAGCTGTTTTTT CASRSGFDGELFF
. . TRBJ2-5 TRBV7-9 TGTGCCAGCAGCCTCCTTGAGACCCAGTACTTC CASSLLETQYF
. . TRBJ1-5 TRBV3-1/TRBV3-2 TGTGCCAGCAGCCAAGGGACAAATCAGCCCCAGCATTTT CASSQGTNQPQHF
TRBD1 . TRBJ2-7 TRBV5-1 TGCGCCAGCAGTTCTTCTCGGGGGACAGGGTTTGCCGATTGGTCCTACGAGCAGTACTTC CASSSSRGTGFADWSYEQYF
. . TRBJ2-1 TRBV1 TGCACCAGCAGCCATGCAAGGGGGGGCCCGAGCTCCTACAATGAGCAGTTCTTC CTSSHARGGPSSYNEQFF
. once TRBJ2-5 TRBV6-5 TGTGCCAGCAAGTACGAGGCACGGATACAAGAGACCCAGTACTTC CASKYEARIQETQYF
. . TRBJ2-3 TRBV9 TGTGCCAGCAGCGTAGCTACCTACACAGATACGCAGTATTTT CASSVATYTDTQYF
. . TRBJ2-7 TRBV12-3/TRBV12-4 TGTGCCAGCAGTTCCTCTCTCCAGCAGTACTTC CASSSSLQQYF
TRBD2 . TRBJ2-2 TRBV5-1 TGCGCCAGCAGCCCGGGACTAGCGGGTACGAACACCGGGGAGCTGTTTTTT CASSPGLAGTNTGELFF
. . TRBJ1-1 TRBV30 TGTGCCTGGGCAGGGAATGCTGAAGCTTTCTTT CAWAGNAEAFF
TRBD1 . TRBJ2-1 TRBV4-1 TGCGCCAGCAGCCAAACAGGGGTACAGTTCTTC CASSQTGVQFF
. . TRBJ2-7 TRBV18 TGTGCCAGCTCACCTGAGACCAGGGTCGGCGAGCAGTACTTC CASSPETRVGEQYF
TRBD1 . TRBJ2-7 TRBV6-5 TGTGCCAGCAGCTACGACAGGGGACCCTACGAGCAGTACTTC CASSYDRGPYEQYF
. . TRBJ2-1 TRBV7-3 TGTGCCAGCAGCCAGGGAGGAAGCACCGATGAGCAGTTCTTC CASSQGGSTDEQFF
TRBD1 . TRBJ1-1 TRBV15 TGTGCCACCAGCGGGGACAGGGTTATGGCCACTGAAGCTTTCTTT CATSGDRVMATEAFF
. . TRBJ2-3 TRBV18 TGTGCCAGCTCACCAAGGCGGCAGCCCACAGATACGCAGTATTTT CASSPRRQPTDTQYF
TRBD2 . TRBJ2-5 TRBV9 TGTGCCAGCAGCGTGGGGACTAGTTTCGCCTTGGGGACCCAGTACTTC CASSVGTSFALGTQYF
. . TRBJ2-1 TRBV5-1 TGCGCCAGCAGCCCGCGACTAGGGGCCTACAATGAGCAGTTCTTC CASSPRLGAYNEQFF
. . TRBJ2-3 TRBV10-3 TGTGCCATCAGTGAGTCGGGGGACATCAGTCAGGATACGCAGTATTTT CAISESGDISQDTQYF
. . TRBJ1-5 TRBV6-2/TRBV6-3 TGTGCCAGCAGTTACCGGGGAGGGCAGCCCCAGCATTTT CASSYRGGQPQHF